This entry lists 24 T cell receptor beta chains sequenced from one sample in a study of T cell responses to AZD1222 COVID-19 vaccine (dated by TCRdb to about 2021). The time point label here, explained by the study, means: baseline before first vaccination. The library was prepared using the immunoSEQ multiplex PCR assay. TCRdb carries this immuneACCESS record with in-frame sequences only. Its versions omit some clonotypes, under half of them owing to an unresolved V gene in the studies checked, with the rest unexplained. The sample data list just under 95,000 clones, and over 75% of these were observed just once. The leading ten clones occupy about 14% of the sample. Sequences were derived from peripheral blood, sampled on day 0 of AZD1222 vaccination. The receptors were sampled from an adult in good health.

The J gene is TRBJ1-6, the V gene TRBV19, with D unresolved. Between the trimmed V and J ends, which lost 0 bases and 8 bases, there was a span of 11 bases. Germline V gene lookup returns CDR1 LNHDA and CDR2 SQIVND (reference sequence). The CDR3 length is 15 residues. This CDR3 reads CASSIEGGNYSPLHF. The CDR3 nucleotides read TGTGCCAGTAGTATAGAGGGAGGGAATTATTCACCCCTCCACTTT.

The rearrangement joins TRBV4-1 to TRBJ2-1; 7 bases map to TRBD2. The CDR3 sequence is 18 residues long. Germline trimming cut 1 base from V and 3 bases from J; bases unmatched to any gene: 12. In germline, CDR1 is MGHRA, CDR2 YSYEKL. CDR3 protein: CASSQGLSGGGVYNEQFF. The CDR3 coding sequence is TGCGCCAGCAGCCAAGGGTTGTCCGGTGGGGGGGTCTACAATGAGCAGTTCTTC.

The chain is built from TRBV4-1 and TRBJ2-2; TRBD1 matches 8 bases. The CDR3 covers 16 residues. Germline V gives CDR1 MGHRA, CDR2 YSYEKL. J lost 6 bases, V lost 1 base, and 7 bases had no gene match. CDR3 in amino acids: CASSQVEGQGSGELFF. The DNA for the CDR3 is TGCGCCAGCAGCCAAGTTGAAGGACAGGGTTCCGGGGAGCTGTTTTTT.

The chain employs TRBV5-5 and TRBJ2-7; D is possibly TRBD1 (5 bases). The CDR3 has 13 residues. Trimming took 0 bases from V and 3 from J, leaving 7 bases between them. In germline, CDR1 is SGHKS, CDR2 YYEKEE (reference sequence). In DNA form, the CDR3 reads TGTGCCAGCAGCTTGGCCCAGGGCTACGAGCAGTACTTC. As protein: CASSLAQGYEQYF.

This chain uses TRBV5-1 with TRBJ1-4; 7 bases are a match to TRBD1. Germline CDR1 is SGHRS and CDR2 is YFSETQ. The CDR3 has 15 amino acids. V shed 4 bases, J shed 7 bases, and the junction held 10 bases outside the gene matches. CDR3 sequence (DNA): TGCGCCAGCAGCATAACAGGGGTTTTCGGTGAAAAACTGTTTTTT. Translating gives CASSITGVFGEKLFF.

The gene calls are TRBV10-3 and TRBJ2-3; 9 nucleotides align to TRBD2. CDR1 is ENHRY and CDR2 is SYGVKD in the germline V gene. CDR3 size: 16 residues. With 6 bases clipped from V and 2 bases from J, the junction kept 9 bases outside the gene matches. The CDR3 loop reads CAISPLPSGNTDTQYF. CDR3 bases: TGTGCCATCAGCCCACTCCCTAGCGGGAACACAGATACGCAGTATTTT.

The genes are TRBV4-2 and TRBJ2-7, with 13 positions matching TRBD2. CDR3 length equals 17 residues. Germline CDR1 reads LGHNA; CDR2 reads YNFKEQ. V was pared by 0 bases and J by 7 bases, with 9 bases of the junction left unmatched. CDR3 loop: CASSQEPTSGGAIEQYF. In nucleotides, the CDR3 is TGTGCCAGCAGCCAAGAGCCTACTAGCGGGGGGGCCATTGAGCAGTACTTC.

This clone was seen only once. The chain carries TRBV7-9 and TRBJ2-7; D may be TRBD1 (7 bases). V lost 5 bases and J lost 6, with 20 bases in between. The CDR3 has 15 residues. The germline CDR1 and CDR2 sequences are SEHNR and FQNEAQ (reference sequence). The CDR3 region has the DNA TGTGCCAGCAGCCTATTCTCAGGGGGGACGGGCGAGCAGTACTTC. It yields the protein CASSLFSGGTGEQYF.

V usage is TRBV6-5 and J usage is TRBJ2-1; TRBD1 matches 8 bases. V gave up 5 bases and J gave up 13 bases; unmatched junction bases: 7. The CDR3 loop spans 12 amino acids. CDR1 is MNHEY, CDR2 SVGAGI, per germline. In DNA form, the CDR3 reads TGTGCCAGCAGTCCATCGACAGGGGCCCAGTTCTTC. Its protein product is CASSPSTGAQFF.

The V call is TRBV19, the J call TRBJ2-7; TRBD2 is a possible D gene (7 bases). In germline, CDR1 is LNHDA, CDR2 SQIVND (reference sequence). The V and J ends lost 7 bases and 3 bases respectively, with 16 bases between them. This CDR3 comprises 14 residues. CDR3 residues: CASTHGGGDYEQYF. In DNA, the CDR3 is TGTGCCAGTACCCATGGAGGGGGGGACTACGAGCAGTACTTC.

The CDR3 region has the DNA TGTGCCAGTAGTATGGCCGGGCGGCTCTATGGCTACACCTTC. Translated, it gives CASSMAGRLYGYTF. The J gene is TRBJ1-2, the V gene TRBV19, with D uncertain. The CDR3 consists of 14 residues. The V end was cut by 3 bases, the J end by 4 bases, with 12 bases between. Germline assignment: CDR1 LNHDA and CDR2 SQIVND (reference sequence). Full variable domain (remainder filled in from reference TRBV19 and TRBJ1-2): DGGITQSPKYLFRKEGQNVTLSCEQNLNHDAMYWYRQDPGQGLRLIYYSQIVNDFQKGDIAEGYSVSREKKESFPLTVTSAQKNPTAFYLCASSMAGRLYGYTFGSGTRLTVV.

This clone occurred a few times. The rearrangement links TRBV5-1 to TRBJ1-6, with TRBD1 matching 9 bases. Germline V gene lookup returns CDR1 SGHRS and CDR2 YFSETQ. The V and J ends lost 3 bases and 11 bases, in that order; junction bases with no gene match: 3. CDR3 length: 13 residues. CDR3 loop: CASSSRTGAPLHF. The CDR3 DNA sequence: TGCGCCAGCAGCTCAAGGACAGGGGCACCCCTCCACTTT.

The rearrangement links TRBV5-1 to TRBJ2-1; a possible D gene is TRBD1 (5 bases). The CDR3 consists of 16 residues. CDR1 is SGHRS and CDR2 is YFSETQ in the germline V gene. With 0 bases removed from V and 1 base from J, the gap between germline ends came to 11 bases. In DNA form, the CDR3 reads TGCGCCAGCAGCTTGGGGTCACAGGCATCCTACAATGAGCAGTTCTTC. This sequence encodes CASSLGSQASYNEQFF.

The chain carries TRBV15 and TRBJ1-3; possibly TRBD1 for D (5 bases). The CDR3 is 13 amino acids. Germline CDR1 LNHNV, CDR2 YYDKDF (reference sequence). Trimming left V 3 bases short and J 7 bases short, with 10 bases between. This chain's CDR3 is CATSSGTVNTIYF. For the CDR3, the DNA is TGTGCCACCAGCAGTGGGACTGTGAACACCATATATTTT.

The chain carries TRBV30 and TRBJ1-1; D ambiguous. The CDR3 covers 13 residues. In germline, CDR1 is GTSNPN, CDR2 SVGIG (reference sequence). Trimming shortened V by 0 bases and J by 4 bases, and 9 bases separated the two germline ends. This CDR3 reads CAWSVGGLTEAFF. The CDR3 DNA follows: TGTGCCTGGAGTGTAGGCGGGCTCACTGAAGCTTTCTTT.

This rearrangement joins TRBV6-5 to TRBJ1-5; D might be TRBD1 (5 bases). The germline V gene encodes CDR1 MNHEY and CDR2 SVGAGI. V lost 5 bases to trimming and J lost 5 bases, with 10 bases between them. The length of the CDR3 is 13 residues. The CDR3 DNA follows: TGTGCCAGCAGTACCGACAGAGATCAGCCCCAGCATTTT. It codes for CASSTDRDQPQHF.

The genes are TRBV19 and TRBJ2-2; no firm D call. Germline-derived CDR1 and CDR2 are LNHDA and SQIVND (reference sequence). V lost 5 bases and J lost 7, with 11 bases in between. This CDR3 contains 13 residues. CDR3 sequence: CASSLWPFGELFF. CDR3 coding DNA: TGTGCCAGTAGTCTCTGGCCTTTCGGGGAGCTGTTTTTT.

CDR3 DNA: TGTGCCAGCAGCTTCGCGACAGGTCCTCAAGAGACCCAGTACTTC. It yields the protein CASSFATGPQETQYF. The V and J genes are TRBV11-1 and TRBJ2-5; possible D gene TRBD1, 6 bases. This CDR3 spans 15 amino acids. Germline V CDR1 and CDR2: SGHAT, FQDESV (reference sequence). V lost 3 bases to trimming and J lost 2 bases, with 13 bases between them. Combining the CDR3 with reference TRBV11-1 and TRBJ2-5 gives the whole variable domain EAEVAQSPRYKITEKSQAVAFWCDPISGHATLYWYRQILGQGPELLVQFQDESVVDDSQLPKDRFSAERLKGVDSTLKIQPAELGDSAMYLCASSFATGPQETQYFGPGTRLLVL.

The chain carries TRBV3-1 (or the pseudogene TRBV3-2) and TRBJ2-7, with 8 bases identical to TRBD2. CDR1 LGHDT and CDR2 YNNKEL come from the germline V gene (reference sequence). The CDR3 has 17 residues. Trimming took 10 bases from V and 2 from J; bases not matched to a gene: 19. The CDR3 here is CATTAKGQRGTTYEQYF. The DNA of the CDR3 is TGTGCCACCACAGCCAAGGGTCAGCGGGGGACCACCTACGAGCAGTACTTC.

This rearrangement joins TRBV19 to TRBJ1-1; D remains ambiguous. Germline V lookup: CDR1 LNHDA, CDR2 SQIVND (reference sequence). The CDR3 is 18 residues long. V lost 0 bases, J lost 1 base, and 18 bases lay in between. CDR3 nucleotide sequence: TGTGCCAGTAGTATAGATCTATCGGGGTTTAAGACGAACACTGAAGCTTTCTTT. Amino acid sequence: CASSIDLSGFKTNTEAFF.

This sequence joins TRBV5-1 and TRBJ2-5; tentative D call: TRBD2 (5 bases). The length of the CDR3 is 14 residues. Trimming stripped 3 bases from V and 1 base from J, with 10 bases between. Germline values: CDR1 SGHRS, CDR2 YFSETQ. The CDR3 DNA reads TGCGCCAGCAGCTCCGGCCGGGGCCAAGAGACCCAGTACTTC. It is translated as CASSSGRGQETQYF.

The chain employs TRBV7-9 and TRBJ1-3; no definite D call. CDR1 SEHNR and CDR2 FQNEAQ come from the germline V gene (reference sequence). The CDR3 has 12 residues. Trimming took off 3 bases at V and 7 bases at J, with 7 bases between the two ends. The CDR3 is CASSFELNTIYF. DNA of the CDR3: TGTGCCAGCAGCTTCGAACTTAACACCATATATTTT.

The chain is built from TRBV6-5 and TRBJ1-1; D remains unclear. Germline CDR1 MNHEY, CDR2 SVGAGI. The V end was cut by 1 base, the J end by 10 bases, with 7 bases between. The CDR3 runs to 11 residues. CDR3 in DNA: TGTGCCAGCAGTTACTTGGACCGAGCTTTCTTT. This gives the protein CASSYLDRAFF.

This chain uses TRBV5-1 with TRBJ2-3; 7 bases fit TRBD1. This CDR3 has 15 residues. The trim removed 0 bases at V and 2 bases at J, leaving 3 bases unmatched. Germline CDR1 and CDR2: SGHRS and YFSETQ. The CDR3 DNA is TGCGCCAGCAGCTTGGAGGGGGCGGCCACAGATACGCAGTATTTT. It is translated as CASSLEGAATDTQYF.